These 24 T cell receptor beta chains were all obtained from the same sample, sequenced in a study of cytomegalovirus exposure and HLA in healthy donors. Primers included in the PCR were 60 Vbeta and 13 Jbeta primers. Sequencing was performed with immunoSEQ multiplex PCR; in TCRdb, only in-frame clones are kept and a portion is missing. The table records under 150,000 clones, around three quarters of them present only once. Material: PBMCs. The source of these receptors is a woman aged 55-70 years in good health and CMV-seropositive.

This chain joins TRBV7-3 and TRBJ1-1, with TRBD1 matching 7 bases. With 5 bases clipped from V and 2 bases from J, the junction kept 8 bases outside the gene matches. This CDR3 spans 15 amino acids. Germline V gene sequence: CDR1 SGHTA, CDR2 FQGTGA. CDR3 DNA: TGTGCCAGCAGCACATCCCGGGACAGCAACACTGAAGCTTTCTTT. This translates into CASSTSRDSNTEAFF.

This sequence joins TRBV5-5 and TRBJ2-7; 7 positions match TRBD1. Trimming at V came to 4 bases and at J to 3 bases, leaving 13 bases not matched to a gene. This CDR3 is 16 amino acids long. Germline V gene lookup returns CDR1 SGHKS and CDR2 YYEKEE (reference sequence). The CDR3: CASSQRYRDRFYEQYF. The CDR3, as DNA: TGTGCCAGCAGCCAACGCTATCGGGACAGATTCTACGAGCAGTACTTC.

The chain recombines TRBV6-5 with TRBJ1-2; TRBD1 might be the D (5 bases). Germline V gene sequence: CDR1 MNHEY, CDR2 SVGAGI. Trimming left V 0 bases short and J 5 bases short, with 10 bases between. This CDR3 is built from 14 residues. CDR3 coding DNA: TGTGCCAGCAGTTACTCGCAGGGTGAATATGGCTACACCTTC. Amino acids: CASSYSQGEYGYTF.

With regard to this clone: Additional DNA sequences in this sample encode the identical CDR3. The chain has TRBV9 and TRBJ1-2; D possibly corresponds to TRBD1 (5 bases). The V and J ends lost 2 bases and 4 bases respectively, with 12 bases between them. CDR1 and CDR2 from the germline V gene are SGDLS and YYNGEE. This CDR3 is built from 14 residues. CDR3 sequence reads: CASSVGQGTYGYTF. Written as DNA, the CDR3 is TGTGCCAGCAGCGTGGGTCAGGGAACCTATGGCTACACCTTC.

This chain uses TRBV9 with TRBJ1-1, with 8 bases fitting TRBD1. Germline CDR1 reads SGDLS; CDR2 reads YYNGEE. With V trimmed by 3 bases and J by 0 bases, 4 bases remained unmatched. This CDR3 spans 15 amino acids. CDR3 sequence (DNA): TGTGCCAGCAGCGCCCGGACAGGGATGAACACTGAAGCTTTCTTT. This translates into CASSARTGMNTEAFF.

The V gene is TRBV4-1, the J gene TRBJ1-2; TRBD1 aligns across 7 bases. Germline V gene sequence: CDR1 MGHRA, CDR2 YSYEKL. The trim removed 1 base at V and 4 bases at J, leaving 6 bases unmatched. The CDR3 spans 15 residues. This CDR3 is CASSQVFGQVYGYTF. The CDR3 DNA reads as TGCGCCAGCAGCCAAGTCTTCGGACAGGTCTATGGCTACACCTTC.

The J gene is TRBJ1-2, the V gene TRBV6-1; no definite D call. In germline, CDR1 is MNHNS, CDR2 SASEGT. V lost 2 bases, J lost 2 bases, and 6 bases lay in between. The CDR3 has 13 amino acids. For the CDR3, the DNA is TGTGCCAGCAGTGAAACGGGAAACTATGGCTACACCTTC. It translates to CASSETGNYGYTF.

This chain joins TRBV25-1 and TRBJ2-3, with a possible D match to TRBD1 (5 bases). This CDR3 is built from 14 residues. V was clipped by 6 bases and J by 3 bases, with 13 bases between them. Germline CDR1 and CDR2: MGHDK and SYGVNS. The CDR3 bases are TGTGCCAGCAGATCTAGAACAGGTACAGATACGCAGTATTTT. Translating gives CASRSRTGTDTQYF.

A remark on this clone: This sample also contains other DNA sequences that code for the same CDR3. V is TRBV5-1 and J is TRBJ2-7, with TRBD2 matching 10 bases. The J segment lost 4 bases and the V segment lost 0 bases, leaving 4 bases of the junction unmatched. The germline V gene has CDR1 SGHRS and CDR2 YFSETQ. This CDR3 contains 15 residues. CDR3 loop: CASSLGSGGSYEQYF. The CDR3 DNA reads TGCGCCAGCAGCTTGGGTAGCGGGGGGAGTTACGAGCAGTACTTC.

On this clone: The conserved closing phenylalanine or tryptophan is absent in this CDR3, likely reflecting a read error. The chain couples TRBV19 to TRBJ1-6, with 7 bases fitting TRBD1. The germline gives CDR1 LNHDA, CDR2 SQIVND (reference sequence). The CDR3 extends over 12 amino acids. Trimming cost V 4 bases and J 14 bases; bases outside gene matches: 5. The CDR3 DNA reads TGTGCCAGTAGTACCCTTGGACAGGCCCTCCACTTG. This encodes CASSTLGQALHL.

The V and J genes are TRBV2 and TRBJ1-4; D is perhaps TRBD1 (6 bases). The germline V and J ends were trimmed by 6 bases and 3 bases, with 14 bases remaining between them. CDR1 SNHLY and CDR2 FYNNEI come from the germline V gene. This CDR3 is built from 15 residues. CDR3 in DNA: TGTGCCAGCAGACTGTGGGCAGGGGCTAATGAAAAACTGTTTTTT. It is translated as CASRLWAGANEKLFF.

The CDR3 sequence is CASSLGLAGTGELFF. CDR3 nucleotide sequence: TGTGCCAGCAGCTTAGGACTAGCGGGGACCGGGGAGCTGTTTTTT. V is TRBV11-3 and J is TRBJ2-2; 11 bases fit TRBD2. The CDR3 spans 15 residues. The junction had 0 bases not matched to a gene; V was cut back by 1 base and J by 5 bases. CDR1 is SGHNT and CDR2 is YENEEA in the germline V gene.

V usage is TRBV27 and J usage is TRBJ1-5, with D tentatively TRBD1 (6 bases). CDR3 length equals 14 residues. CDR1 is MNHEY and CDR2 is SMNVEV in the germline V gene (reference sequence). V shed 8 bases and J shed 1 base, with 12 bases lying between them. The CDR3 sequence is CASPRGRSNQPQHF. CDR3 bases: TGTGCCAGCCCCAGGGGAAGGAGCAATCAGCCCCAGCATTTT.

This chain joins TRBV28 and TRBJ2-1, with TRBD2 identical over 9 bases. The CDR3 covers 15 residues. Trimming at V came to 1 base and at J to 9 bases, leaving 7 bases not matched to a gene. Germline loops: CDR1 MDHEN, CDR2 SYDVKM. CDR3 protein: CASSLLRGGPTEQFF. DNA of the CDR3: TGTGCCAGCAGTTTATTGCGGGGGGGGCCTACTGAGCAGTTCTTC.

V gene TRBV27 combines with J gene TRBJ2-7, with unresolved D. The germline V and J ends were trimmed by 0 bases and 2 bases, with 5 bases remaining between them. The CDR3 loop spans 13 amino acids. CDR1 is MNHEY, CDR2 SMNVEV, per germline (reference sequence). This CDR3 is CASSLSSTYEQYF. The CDR3 DNA is TGTGCCAGCAGTTTATCGAGCACCTACGAGCAGTACTTC.

V is TRBV2 and J is TRBJ2-2; tentatively, D is TRBD1 (6 bases). Germline CDR1 reads SNHLY; CDR2 reads FYNNEI. This CDR3 has 17 residues. Trimming left V 7 bases short and J 1 base short, with 19 bases between. In nucleotides, the CDR3 is TGTGCCAGCACAGGAGGACGCAGGGGTAGGAACACCGGGGAGCTGTTTTTT. It specifies CASTGGRRGRNTGELFF.

V gene TRBV7-9 combines with J gene TRBJ2-3; D unclear. Trimming pared 4 bases from V and 0 bases from J, leaving 11 bases between. The CDR3 has 15 residues. Germline V gene data show CDR1 as SEHNR and CDR2 as FQNEAQ (reference sequence). The CDR3 here is CASSSPYESTDTQYF. The DNA of the CDR3 is TGTGCCAGCAGCTCTCCCTATGAGAGCACAGATACGCAGTATTTT.

J is TRBJ1-2 and V is TRBV6-5; perhaps TRBD1 as D (6 bases). Per germline, CDR1 MNHEY and CDR2 SVGAGI. V was pared by 2 bases and J by 4 bases, with 17 bases between. This CDR3 spans 16 amino acids. CDR3 sequence: CASSYTSGQIRYGYTF. The CDR3 DNA follows: TGTGCCAGCAGTTACACTTCCGGACAGATCCGCTATGGCTACACCTTC.

This rearrangement joins TRBV10-3 to TRBJ2-3; the match to TRBD2 covers 12 bases. Trimming took 4 bases from V and 2 from J; bases not matched to a gene: 1. The CDR3 is 15 amino acids. Germline-derived CDR1 and CDR2 are ENHRY and SYGVKD. The CDR3 DNA follows: TGTGCCATCAGTGGGACTAGCGGGGACACAGATACGCAGTATTTT. It translates to CAISGTSGDTDTQYF.

This clone has a single count. The chain carries TRBV6-5 and TRBJ2-1; 7 nucleotides agree with TRBD2. Germline trimming cut 5 bases from V and 4 bases from J; bases unmatched to any gene: 2. Germline V lookup: CDR1 MNHEY, CDR2 SVGAGI. CDR3 size: 13 residues. CDR3 sequence reads: CASSPGGYNEQFF. The CDR3 DNA sequence: TGTGCCAGCAGTCCCGGGGGGTACAATGAGCAGTTCTTC.

The chain carries TRBV4-2 and TRBJ2-1; 13 bases map to TRBD2. The CDR3 contains 17 residues. Per the germline V gene, CDR1 is LGHNA and CDR2 is YNFKEQ. V dropped 0 bases and J dropped 1; count of bases not matched to a gene: 0. The CDR3, as DNA: TGTGCCAGCAGCCAAGAACTAGCGGGGGGGTCCTACAATGAGCAGTTCTTC. This gives the protein CASSQELAGGSYNEQFF.

The chain combines TRBV19 with TRBJ1-2, with no clear D. Trimming took 6 bases from V and 2 from J, leaving 10 bases between them. From germline, CDR1 is LNHDA and CDR2 SQIVND (reference sequence). The CDR3 has 13 amino acids. CDR3 protein: CASREGWNYGYTF. As DNA, the CDR3 is TGTGCCAGTAGAGAGGGTTGGAACTATGGCTACACCTTC. Combining the CDR3 with reference TRBV19 and TRBJ1-2 gives the whole variable domain DGGITQSPKYLFRKEGQNVTLSCEQNLNHDAMYWYRQDPGQGLRLIYYSQIVNDFQKGDIAEGYSVSREKKESFPLTVTSAQKNPTAFYLCASREGWNYGYTFGSGTRLTVV.

This chain uses TRBV6-5 with TRBJ2-7; D ambiguous. V was shortened by 0 bases and J by 6 bases, with 15 bases between the two germline ends. The CDR3 runs 15 residues. The germline V gene has CDR1 MNHEY and CDR2 SVGAGI. The CDR3 loop is CASSYSKAETPEQYF. As DNA, the CDR3 is TGTGCCAGCAGTTACTCGAAGGCGGAGACTCCCGAGCAGTACTTC.

This clone was observed once. Other DNA variants within this sample encode the same CDR3. The V call is TRBV2, the J call TRBJ2-7; D might be TRBD1 (6 bases). Looked up from germline, CDR1 is SNHLY and CDR2 is FYNNEI. V lost 6 bases and J lost 2, with 14 bases in between. The CDR3 spans 14 residues. The CDR3 region is CASSVQGLAYEQYF. The CDR3 region has the DNA TGTGCCAGCAGCGTACAGGGATTGGCCTACGAGCAGTACTTC.